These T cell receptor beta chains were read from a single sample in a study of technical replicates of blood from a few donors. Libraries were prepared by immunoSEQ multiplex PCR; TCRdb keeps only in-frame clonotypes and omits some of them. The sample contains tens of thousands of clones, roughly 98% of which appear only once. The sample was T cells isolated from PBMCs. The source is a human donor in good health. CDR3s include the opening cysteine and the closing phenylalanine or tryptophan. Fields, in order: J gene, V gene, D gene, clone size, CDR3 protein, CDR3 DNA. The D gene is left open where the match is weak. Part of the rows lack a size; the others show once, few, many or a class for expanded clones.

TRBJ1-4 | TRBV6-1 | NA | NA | CASSARGGHVVDEKLFF | TGTGCCAGCAGTGCCCGGGGTGGCCACGTCGTGGATGAAAAACTGTTTTTT
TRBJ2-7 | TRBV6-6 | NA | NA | CASSPHIQGYEQYF | TGTGCCAGCAGTCCCCACATACAGGGCTACGAGCAGTACTTC
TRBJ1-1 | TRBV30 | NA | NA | CACLFNTEAFF | TGTGCCTGCCTATTTAACACTGAAGCTTTCTTT
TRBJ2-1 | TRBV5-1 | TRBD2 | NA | CASSLRSSGGGNEQFF | TGCGCCAGCAGCCTGAGGTCTAGCGGGGGGGGCAATGAGCAGTTCTTC
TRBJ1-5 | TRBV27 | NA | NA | CASSLRGGDQPQHF | TGTGCCAGCAGTTTACGGGGAGGTGATCAGCCCCAGCATTTT
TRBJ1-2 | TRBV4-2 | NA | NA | CASSQESPAYGYTF | TGTGCCAGCAGCCAAGAGAGTCCTGCTTATGGCTACACCTTC
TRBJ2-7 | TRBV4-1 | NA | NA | CASSQGPLAREQYF | TGCGCCAGCAGCCAAGGGCCACTAGCTAGGGAGCAGTACTTC
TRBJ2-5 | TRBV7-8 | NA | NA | CASSWNPESGTVTETQYF | TGTGCCAGCAGCTGGAATCCAGAGTCCGGTACAGTTACAGAGACCCAGTACTTC
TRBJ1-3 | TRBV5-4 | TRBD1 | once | CASSWTGGGNTIYF | TGTGCCAGCAGCTGGACAGGGGGGGGAAACACCATATATTTT
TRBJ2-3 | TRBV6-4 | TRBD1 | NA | CASSATGGAWVDTQYF | TGTGCCAGCAGCGCTACAGGGGGCGCGTGGGTAGATACGCAGTATTTT
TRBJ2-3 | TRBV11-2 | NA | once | CASSLVLSTDTQYF | TGTGCCAGCAGCTTAGTATTGAGCACAGATACGCAGTATTTT
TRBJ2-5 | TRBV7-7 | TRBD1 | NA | CASSLGQGQETQYF | TGTGCTAGCAGCTTAGGACAGGGCCAAGAGACCCAGTACTTC
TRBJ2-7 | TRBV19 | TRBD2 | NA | CASSLDLAGAEQYF | TGTGCCAGTAGCCTAGATCTAGCGGGAGCCGAGCAGTACTTC
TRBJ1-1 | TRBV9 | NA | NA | CASSVGRNTEAFF | TGTGCCAGCAGCGTAGGTCGGAACACTGAAGCTTTCTTT
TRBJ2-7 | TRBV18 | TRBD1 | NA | CASSPGQEDYEQYF | TGTGCCAGCTCCCCGGGACAGGAGGACTACGAGCAGTACTTC
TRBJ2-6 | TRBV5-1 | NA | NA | CASRPTGTFASGANVLTF | TGCGCCAGCAGGCCCACCGGGACATTCGCCTCTGGGGCCAACGTCCTGACTTTC
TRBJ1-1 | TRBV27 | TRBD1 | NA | CASRRTGGGTEAFF | TGTGCCAGCAGGCGGACAGGGGGGGGAACTGAAGCTTTCTTT
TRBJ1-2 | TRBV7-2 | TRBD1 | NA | CASSLEGRGYGYTF | TGTGCCAGCAGCTTAGAGGGCAGGGGGTATGGCTACACCTTC
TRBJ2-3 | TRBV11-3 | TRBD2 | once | CASSSWGGRADTQYF | TGTGCCAGCAGCTCATGGGGGGGACGGGCAGATACGCAGTATTTT
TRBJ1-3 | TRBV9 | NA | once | CASSVSIPGAGNTIYF | TGTGCCAGCAGCGTAAGCATCCCAGGGGCCGGAAACACCATATATTTT
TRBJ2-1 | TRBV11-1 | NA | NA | CASSLMTGTLSYNEQFF | TGTGCCAGCAGCCTCATGACTGGGACACTTTCCTACAATGAGCAGTTCTTC
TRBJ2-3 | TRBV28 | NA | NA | CASSSTLGSTDTQYF | TGTGCCAGCAGTTCTACCCTCGGGTCCACAGATACGCAGTATTTT
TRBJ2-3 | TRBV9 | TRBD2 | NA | CASSVGTSGSSTDTQYF | TGTGCCAGCAGCGTAGGAACTAGCGGGAGTTCTACAGATACGCAGTATTTT
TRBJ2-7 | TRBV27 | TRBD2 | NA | CASSLSGGGGSREQYF | TGTGCCAGCAGTTTATCCGGCGGCGGGGGATCTAGAGAGCAGTACTTC
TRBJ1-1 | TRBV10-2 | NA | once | CASSESRNTEAFF | TGCGCCAGCAGTGAGTCTCGGAACACTGAAGCTTTCTTT
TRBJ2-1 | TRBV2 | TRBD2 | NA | CARTRGAGGSYNEQFF | TGTGCCAGAACGCGGGGGGCGGGAGGCTCCTACAATGAGCAGTTCTTC
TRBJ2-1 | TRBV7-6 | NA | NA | CASSVTGVPYNEQFF | TGTGCCAGCAGCGTTACCGGAGTGCCCTACAATGAGCAGTTCTTC
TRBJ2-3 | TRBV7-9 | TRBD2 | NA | CASAPGVAGTDTQYF | TGTGCCAGCGCCCCCGGGGTAGCGGGAACAGATACGCAGTATTTT
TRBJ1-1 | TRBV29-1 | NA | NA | CSVGWGEGTEAFF | TGCAGCGTTGGATGGGGGGAGGGGACTGAAGCTTTCTTT
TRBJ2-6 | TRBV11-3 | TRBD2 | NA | CASSLVRAGNPLSGANVLTF | TGTGCCAGCAGCTTAGTAAGAGCGGGAAACCCCCTCTCTGGGGCCAACGTCCTGACTTTC
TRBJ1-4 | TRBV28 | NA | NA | CASSLSFGQGGWNEKLFF | TGTGCCAGCAGTTTGTCTTTCGGGCAGGGAGGTTGGAATGAAAAACTGTTTTTT
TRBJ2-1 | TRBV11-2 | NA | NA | CASSVGAMNEQFF | TGTGCCAGCAGCGTTGGAGCCATGAATGAGCAGTTCTTC
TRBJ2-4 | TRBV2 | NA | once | CASEDRNIQYF | TGTGCCAGCGAGGACAGAAACATTCAGTACTTC
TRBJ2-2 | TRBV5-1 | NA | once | CASSFGGNTGELFF | TGCGCCAGCAGCTTCGGCGGTAACACCGGGGAGCTGTTTTTT
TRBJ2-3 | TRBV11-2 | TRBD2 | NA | CAVGLAASTDTQYF | TGTGCCGTTGGGCTAGCGGCTAGCACAGATACGCAGTATTTT
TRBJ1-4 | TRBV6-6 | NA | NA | CASSLNTRDHEKLFF | TGTGCCAGCAGTCTAAATACCAGGGATCATGAAAAACTGTTTTTT
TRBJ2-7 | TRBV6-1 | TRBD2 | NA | CASEREGHEQYF | TGTGCCAGCGAGCGGGAGGGCCACGAGCAGTACTTC
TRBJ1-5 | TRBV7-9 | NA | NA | CASSLGGAGHQPQHF | TGTGCCAGCAGCTTGGGTGGGGCAGGGCATCAGCCCCAGCATTTT
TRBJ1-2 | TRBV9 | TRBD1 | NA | CASSGDRGNYGYTF | TGTGCCAGCAGCGGCGACAGGGGAAACTATGGCTACACCTTC
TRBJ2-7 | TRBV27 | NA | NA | CASSRQRTYEQYF | TGTGCCAGCAGTCGACAGAGGACCTACGAGCAGTACTTC
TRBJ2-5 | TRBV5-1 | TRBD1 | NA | CASSLLTGGWGETQYF | TGCGCCAGCAGCTTGTTAACAGGGGGCTGGGGAGAGACCCAGTACTTC
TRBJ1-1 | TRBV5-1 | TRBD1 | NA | CASSQRPGQSEAFF | TGCGCCAGCAGCCAGAGACCGGGACAGTCTGAAGCTTTCTTT
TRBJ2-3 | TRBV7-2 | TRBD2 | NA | CASSSSGLAGASDTQYF | TGTGCCAGCAGCTCGTCGGGACTAGCGGGAGCATCAGATACGCAGTATTTT
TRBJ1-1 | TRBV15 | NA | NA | CATSREIGGHNTEAFF | TGTGCCACCAGCAGAGAGATCGGGGGGCATAACACTGAAGCTTTCTTT
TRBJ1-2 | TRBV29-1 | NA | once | CSVEVRLYGYTF | TGCAGCGTTGAGGTCAGGCTCTATGGCTACACCTTC
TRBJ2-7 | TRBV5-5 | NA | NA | CASSLYVYEQYF | TGTGCCAGCAGCTTGTATGTATACGAGCAGTACTTC
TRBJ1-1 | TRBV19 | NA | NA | CASSQGTTEAFF | TGTGCCAGTAGTCAGGGGACCACTGAAGCTTTCTTT
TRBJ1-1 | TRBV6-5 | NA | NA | CASSYSGGEAFF | TGTGCCAGCAGTTACTCGGGGGGGGAGGCTTTCTTT
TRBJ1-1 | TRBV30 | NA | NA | CAWSWGLGAMDTEAFF | TGTGCCTGGAGCTGGGGACTCGGGGCGATGGACACTGAAGCTTTCTTT
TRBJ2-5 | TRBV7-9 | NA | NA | CASSLNRIAKETQYF | TGTGCCAGCAGCTTAAATCGGATAGCGAAGGAGACCCAGTACTTC
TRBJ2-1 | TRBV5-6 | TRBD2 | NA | CASRTSGRGNEQFF | TGTGCCAGCCGAACTAGCGGGAGGGGCAATGAGCAGTTCTTC
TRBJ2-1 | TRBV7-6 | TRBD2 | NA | CASSLWTSASNNEQFF | TGTGCCAGCAGCCTCTGGACTAGCGCTTCGAACAATGAGCAGTTCTTC
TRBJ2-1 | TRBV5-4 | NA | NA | CASSFTVFGVDEQFF | TGTGCCAGCAGCTTTACGGTATTCGGGGTCGATGAGCAGTTCTTC
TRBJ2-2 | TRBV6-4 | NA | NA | CASRSRDFFANTGELFF | TGTGCCAGCAGATCCCGGGACTTTTTCGCGAACACCGGGGAGCTGTTTTTT
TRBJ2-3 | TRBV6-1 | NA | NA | CASRYLVASTDTQYF | TGTGCCAGCCGCTATCTGGTTGCTAGCACAGATACGCAGTATTTT
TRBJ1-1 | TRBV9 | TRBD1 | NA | CASSETGEPNTEAFF | TGTGCCAGCAGCGAGACAGGGGAACCGAACACTGAAGCTTTCTTT
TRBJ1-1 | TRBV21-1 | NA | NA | CASSTSRGQPTEAFF | TGTGCCAGCAGCACCTCTAGGGGACAACCCACTGAAGCTTTCTTT